The rows below give T cell receptor beta chains drawn from one sample of a study of technical replicates of blood from several donors. The repertoire was sequenced with immunoSEQ multiplex PCR; TCRdb's copy has only in-frame clones and lacks some. Of roughly 97,000 clones listed, about 96% were seen once; the top ten hold about 0.35%. The material sequenced was T cells isolated from PBMCs. These receptors came from a human donor in good health. Each CDR3 is given with its conserved first and last residue. The D gene is left open where the match is weak. For some rows the clone size is stated as once, few or many, or as a class when expanded; others skip it.

V: TRBV28
size: once
J: TRBJ2-7
D: TRBD1
DNA: TGTGCCAGCAGGACCCGGACAGGGATAGACTACGAGCAGTACTTC
CDR3: CASRTRTGIDYEQYF

V: TRBV5-5
size: -
J: TRBJ2-7
D: TRBD1
DNA: TGTGCCAGCAGCTTGCAACAGGGGCCCTACGAGCAGTACTTC
CDR3: CASSLQQGPYEQYF

V: TRBV27
size: -
J: TRBJ2-7
D: TRBD2
DNA: TGTGCCAGCAGTTTGGGCGGGAGTTTCTACGAGCAGTACTTC
CDR3: CASSLGGSFYEQYF

V: TRBV30
size: -
J: TRBJ2-7
D: -
DNA: TGTGCCTGGTCCCATGGAGGTGCCGAGCAGTACTTC
CDR3: CAWSHGGAEQYF

V: TRBV4-3
size: once
J: TRBJ2-7
D: -
DNA: TGCGCCAGCAGCCAAGGACTAGGCCCCTACGAGCAGTACTTC
CDR3: CASSQGLGPYEQYF

V: TRBV7-9
size: -
J: TRBJ2-3
D: -
DNA: TGTGCCAGCAGCTCGGGTCTAAGCACAGATACGCAGTATTTT
CDR3: CASSSGLSTDTQYF

V: TRBV6-5
size: -
J: TRBJ1-2
D: TRBD1
DNA: TGTGCCAGCAGTTCGCATGACAGGGGCTATGGCTACACCTTC
CDR3: CASSSHDRGYGYTF

V: TRBV20-1
size: -
J: TRBJ2-3
D: -
DNA: TGCAGTATCACAGTCCCAGATACGCAGTATTTT
CDR3: CSITVPDTQYF

V: TRBV7-2
size: -
J: TRBJ1-1
D: -
DNA: TGTGCCAGCAGCTCGATAAACAGGGTGCTGACTGAAGCTTTCTTT
CDR3: CASSSINRVLTEAFF

V: TRBV9
size: -
J: TRBJ1-1
D: -
DNA: TGTGCCAGCAGCGCAGGACAGTCGAGGGAAGCTTTCTTT
CDR3: CASSAGQSREAFF